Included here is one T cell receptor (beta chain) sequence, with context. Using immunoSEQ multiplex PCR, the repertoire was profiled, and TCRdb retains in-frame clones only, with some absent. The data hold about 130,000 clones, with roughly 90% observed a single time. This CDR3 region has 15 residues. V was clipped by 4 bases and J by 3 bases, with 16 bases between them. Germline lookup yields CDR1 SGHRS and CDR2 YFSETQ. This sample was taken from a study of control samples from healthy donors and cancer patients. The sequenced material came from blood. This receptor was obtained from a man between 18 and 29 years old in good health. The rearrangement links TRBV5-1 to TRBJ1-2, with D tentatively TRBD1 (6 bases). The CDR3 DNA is TGCGCCAGCAGCAAAGGGGGAGAGGGGTACTATGGCTACACCTTC. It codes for CASSKGGEGYYGYTF.